This T cell receptor (beta chain) was captured in a study of post-analysis software for immune sequencing data. This clonotype was detected ten times or more. The antigen is not known. Study-level points and caveats: With F measure, samples from one preparation batch clustered together strongly. Controls showed lower frequencies than patients for 4 or 5 TRBV segments, and TRBV5-6, TRBV5-1 and TRBV20-1 were among these.

Libraries were made from TCR beta cDNA, and they carried unique molecular identifiers. Each sample of roughly 0.95 to 10 million input T cells yielded around 500,000 cDNA molecules, so each molecule approximated one T cell. TCRdb recomputed calls from the PCR reads with MiXCR, one row per CDR3 protein. The data contain 170,000 or so distinct CDR3 sequences, approximately 30% of them seen just once; the ten biggest clones take up 1.5%. The CDR3 loop spans 11 amino acids. Germline V gives CDR1 KGHDR, CDR2 SFDVKD. Trimming took off 3 bases at V and 10 bases at J, with 8 bases between the two ends. The receptor's source is a girl aged 5-17 years with multiple sclerosis. The sequencing input was blood. The V and J genes are TRBV24-1 and TRBJ1-1; D gene unclear. This chain's CDR3 is CATSDRTLAFF. The DNA of the CDR3 is TGTGCCACCAGTGATCGGACCCTAGCTTTCTTT.